These 7 T cell receptor beta chains came from one sample sequenced in a study of response to subunit inactivated influenza vaccine. TCRdb reanalysed the RT-PCR reads using MiXCR and keeps one entry per CDR3 protein. The table lists 800,000 or so distinct CDR3 sequences, approximately 22% of them singletons. This specimen was PBMCs from blood, taken 5 days after vaccination. The receptors here all came from a middle-aged man who received an inactivated influenza vaccine.

This clonotype was detected only a few times. The chain joins TRBV29-1 to TRBJ2-3; D is perhaps TRBD1 or TRBD2 (7 bases each). This CDR3 has 15 residues. Trimming removed 5 bases at V and 2 bases at J, with 17 bases between. Germline CDR1 is SQVTM and CDR2 is ANQGSEA. The CDR3 DNA is TGCAGCGTTCGGGGGAGGGGGCAGGCCACAGATACGCAGTATTTT. Encoded protein: CSVRGRGQATDTQYF.

In its sample, this clonotype was seen many times. The CDR3 DNA reads TGTGCCAGCAGGCGGGACAGGGCCACAGATACGCAGTATTTT. Its translation: CASRRDRATDTQYF. The chain employs TRBV6-1 and TRBJ2-3; the match to TRBD1 covers 9 bases. This CDR3 comprises 14 residues. V lost 6 bases to trimming and J lost 2 bases; unmatched junction nucleotides: 3. In germline, CDR1 is MNHNS, CDR2 SASEGT.

V and J are TRBV29-1 and TRBJ2-4, with D perhaps TRBD1 (6 bases). With 7 bases removed from V and 9 bases from J, the gap between germline ends came to 16 bases. In germline, CDR1 is SQVTM, CDR2 ANQGSEA. The CDR3 is 12 amino acids. DNA of the CDR3: TGCAGCGCCCGGACAGCCCTCGGCATTCAGTACTTC. This gives the protein CSARTALGIQYF.

V usage is TRBV5-1 and J usage is TRBJ1-1; D remains ambiguous. The CDR3 consists of 13 residues. Germline V gene sequence: CDR1 SGHRS, CDR2 YFSETQ. With 5 bases removed from V and 4 bases from J, the gap between germline ends came to 12 bases. CDR3 region: CASRTTDGTEAFF. CDR3 nucleotides: TGCGCCAGCAGAACGACGGATGGCACTGAAGCTTTCTTT.

The chain recombines TRBV9 with TRBJ2-3; D is undetermined. Deletions cut 3 bases from V and 1 base from J, with 12 bases between. Germline V lookup: CDR1 SGDLS, CDR2 YYNGEE. The CDR3 length is 15 residues. The CDR3 loop is CASSATFHRTDTQYF. CDR3 coding DNA: TGTGCCAGCAGCGCCACCTTTCATCGCACAGATACGCAGTATTTT.

In this sample, this clonotype turned up a few times. The chain has TRBV10-3 and TRBJ1-1; D is possibly TRBD1 (6 bases). CDR1 is ENHRY and CDR2 is SYGVKD in the germline V gene. With 9 bases removed from V and 0 bases from J, the gap between germline ends came to 11 bases. The CDR3 contains 13 residues. The CDR3 bases are TGTGCCATACAGGGAAGTCTGAACACTGAAGCTTTCTTT. This translates into CAIQGSLNTEAFF.

The rearrangement uses TRBV11-2 and TRBJ2-1, with D unclear. Germline V gives CDR1 SGHAT, CDR2 FQNNGV. V lost 0 bases to trimming and J lost 3 bases, with 6 bases between them. This CDR3 has 14 residues. The CDR3 protein is CASSLDHGYNEQFF. The CDR3 bases are TGTGCCAGCAGCTTAGACCACGGCTACAATGAGCAGTTCTTC.